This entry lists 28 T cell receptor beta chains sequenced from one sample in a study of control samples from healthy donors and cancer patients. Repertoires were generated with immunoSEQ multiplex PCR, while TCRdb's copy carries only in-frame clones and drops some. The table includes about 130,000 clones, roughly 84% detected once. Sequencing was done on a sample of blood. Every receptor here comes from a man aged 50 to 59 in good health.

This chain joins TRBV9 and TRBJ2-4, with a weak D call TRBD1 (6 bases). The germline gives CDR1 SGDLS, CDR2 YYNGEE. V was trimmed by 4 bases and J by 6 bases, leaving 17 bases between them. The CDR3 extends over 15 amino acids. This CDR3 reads CASSPLSGGVNIQYF. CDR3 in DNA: TGTGCCAGCAGCCCACTCTCTGGGGGCGTAAACATTCAGTACTTC.

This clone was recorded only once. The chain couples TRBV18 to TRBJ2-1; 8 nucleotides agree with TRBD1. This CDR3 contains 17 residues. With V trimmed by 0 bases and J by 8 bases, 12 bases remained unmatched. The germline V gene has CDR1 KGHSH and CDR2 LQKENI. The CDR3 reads CASSPPLSPGGKDEQFF. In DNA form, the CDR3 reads TGTGCCAGCTCACCACCTCTTAGTCCAGGGGGCAAGGATGAGCAGTTCTTC.

The CDR3 nucleotides are TGTGCCAGCAGCCAAACTTCAGCCTGGGAGACCCAGTACTTC. It yields the protein CASSQTSAWETQYF. The J gene is TRBJ2-5, the V gene TRBV3-1 (or the pseudogene TRBV3-2); D ambiguous. The germline gives CDR1 LGHDT, CDR2 YNNKEL (reference sequence). V was clipped by 2 bases and J by 5 bases, with 12 bases between them. CDR3 length: 14 amino acids.

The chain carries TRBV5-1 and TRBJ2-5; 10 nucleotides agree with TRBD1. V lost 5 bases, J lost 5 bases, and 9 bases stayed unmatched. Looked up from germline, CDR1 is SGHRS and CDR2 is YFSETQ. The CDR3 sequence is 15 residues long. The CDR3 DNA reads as TGCGCCAGCAGTTTGAAGACAGGGGGCATTGAGACCCAGTACTTC. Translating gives CASSLKTGGIETQYF.

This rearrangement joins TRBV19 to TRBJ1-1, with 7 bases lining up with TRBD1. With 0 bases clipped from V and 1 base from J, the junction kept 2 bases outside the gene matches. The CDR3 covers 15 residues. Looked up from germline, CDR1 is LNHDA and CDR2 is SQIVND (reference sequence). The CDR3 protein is CASSIEGTANTEAFF. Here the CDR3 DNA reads TGTGCCAGTAGTATAGAAGGGACAGCGAACACTGAAGCTTTCTTT.

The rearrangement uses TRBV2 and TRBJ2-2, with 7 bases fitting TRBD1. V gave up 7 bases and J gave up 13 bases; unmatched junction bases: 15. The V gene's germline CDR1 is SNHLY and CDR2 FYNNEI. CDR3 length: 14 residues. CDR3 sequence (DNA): TGTGCCAGCAAGAGGGACAGACGAGCTGAAGCGCTGTTTTTT. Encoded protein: CASKRDRRAEALFF. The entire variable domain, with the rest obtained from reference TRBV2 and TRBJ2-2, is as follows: EPEVTQTPSHQVTQMGQEVILRCVPISNHLYFYWYRQILGQKVEFLVSFYNNEISEKSEIFDDQFSVERPDGSNFTLKIRSTKLEDSAMYFCASKRDRRAEALFFGEGSRLTVL.

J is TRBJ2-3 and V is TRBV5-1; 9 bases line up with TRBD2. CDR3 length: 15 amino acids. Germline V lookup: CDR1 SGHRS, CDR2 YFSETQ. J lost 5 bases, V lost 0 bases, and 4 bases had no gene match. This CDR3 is CASSLGGGAVDTQYF. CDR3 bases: TGCGCCAGCAGCTTGGGCGGGGGGGCCGTAGATACGCAGTATTTT.

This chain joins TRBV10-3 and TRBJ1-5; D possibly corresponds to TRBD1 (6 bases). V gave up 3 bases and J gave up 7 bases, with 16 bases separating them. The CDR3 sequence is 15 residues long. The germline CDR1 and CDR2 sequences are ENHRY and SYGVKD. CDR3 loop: CAISERVGGRQPQHF. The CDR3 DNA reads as TGTGCCATCAGTGAACGGGTCGGGGGCCGACAGCCCCAGCATTTT.

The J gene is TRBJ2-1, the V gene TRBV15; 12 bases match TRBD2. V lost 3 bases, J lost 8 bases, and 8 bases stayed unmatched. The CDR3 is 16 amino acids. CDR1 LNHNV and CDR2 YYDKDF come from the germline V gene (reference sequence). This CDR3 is CATSSPGLAGKDEQFF. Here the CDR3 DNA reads TGTGCCACCAGCAGTCCCGGACTAGCGGGGAAGGATGAGCAGTTCTTC.

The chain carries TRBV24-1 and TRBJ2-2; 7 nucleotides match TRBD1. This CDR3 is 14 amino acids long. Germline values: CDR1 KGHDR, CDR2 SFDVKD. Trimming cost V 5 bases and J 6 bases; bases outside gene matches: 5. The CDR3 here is CATSGLTGSGELFF. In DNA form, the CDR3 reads TGTGCCACCAGTGGCTTGACAGGGTCCGGGGAGCTGTTTTTT.

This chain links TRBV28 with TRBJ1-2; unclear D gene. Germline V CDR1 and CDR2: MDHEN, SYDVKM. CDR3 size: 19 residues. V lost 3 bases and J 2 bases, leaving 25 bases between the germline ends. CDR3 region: CASSFISGGSPILNYGYTF. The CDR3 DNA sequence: TGTGCCAGCAGTTTCATTTCGGGAGGCAGTCCAATTCTCAACTATGGCTACACCTTC.

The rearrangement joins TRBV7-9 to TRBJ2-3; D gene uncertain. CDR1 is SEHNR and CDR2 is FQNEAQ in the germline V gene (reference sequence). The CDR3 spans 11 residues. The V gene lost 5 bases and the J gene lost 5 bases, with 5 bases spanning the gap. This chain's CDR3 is CASSMLDTQYF. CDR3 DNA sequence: TGTGCCAGCAGCATGCTAGATACGCAGTATTTT.

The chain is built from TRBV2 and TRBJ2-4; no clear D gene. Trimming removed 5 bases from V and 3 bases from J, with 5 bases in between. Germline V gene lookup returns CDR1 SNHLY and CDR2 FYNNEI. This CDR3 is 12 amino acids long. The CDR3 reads CASSFDKNIQYF. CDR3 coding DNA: TGTGCCAGCAGTTTTGACAAAAACATTCAGTACTTC.

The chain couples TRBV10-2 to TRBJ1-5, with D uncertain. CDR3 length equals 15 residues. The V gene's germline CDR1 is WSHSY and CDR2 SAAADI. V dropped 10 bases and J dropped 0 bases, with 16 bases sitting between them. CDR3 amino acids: CATSPETPSNQPQHF. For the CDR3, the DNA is TGCGCCACCTCCCCAGAGACCCCTAGCAATCAGCCCCAGCATTTT.

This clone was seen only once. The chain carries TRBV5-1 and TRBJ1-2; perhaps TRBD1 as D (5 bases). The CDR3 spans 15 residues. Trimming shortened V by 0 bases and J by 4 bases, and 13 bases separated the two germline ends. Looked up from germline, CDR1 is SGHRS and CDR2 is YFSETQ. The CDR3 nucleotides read TGCGCCAGCAGCTTGGAGGCGCTGAGGGGCTATGGCTACACCTTC. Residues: CASSLEALRGYGYTF.

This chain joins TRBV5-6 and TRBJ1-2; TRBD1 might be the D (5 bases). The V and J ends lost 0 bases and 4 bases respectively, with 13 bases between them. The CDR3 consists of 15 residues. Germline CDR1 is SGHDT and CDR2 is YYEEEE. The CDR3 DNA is TGTGCCAGCAGCTTGGGATGGGAAAGGGGCTATGGCTACACCTTC. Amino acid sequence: CASSLGWERGYGYTF.

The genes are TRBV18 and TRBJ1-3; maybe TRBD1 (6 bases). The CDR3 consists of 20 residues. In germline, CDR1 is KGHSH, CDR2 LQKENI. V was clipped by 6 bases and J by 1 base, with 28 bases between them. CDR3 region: CASSSHRQADHPASGNTIYF. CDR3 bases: TGTGCCAGCTCCTCACATCGACAGGCAGATCACCCTGCGTCTGGAAACACCATATATTTT.

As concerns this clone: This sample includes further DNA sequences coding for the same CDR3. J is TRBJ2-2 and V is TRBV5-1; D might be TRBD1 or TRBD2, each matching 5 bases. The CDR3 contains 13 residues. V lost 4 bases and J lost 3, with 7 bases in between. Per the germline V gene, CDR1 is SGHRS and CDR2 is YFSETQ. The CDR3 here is CASSRGDTGELFF. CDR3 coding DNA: TGCGCCAGCAGCAGAGGGGACACCGGGGAGCTGTTTTTT. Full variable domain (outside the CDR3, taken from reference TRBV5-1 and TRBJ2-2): KAGVTQTPRYLIKTRGQQVTLSCSPISGHRSVSWYQQTPGQGLQFLFEYFSETQRNKGNFPGRFSGRQFSNSRSEMNVSTLELGDSALYLCASSRGDTGELFFGEGSRLTVL.

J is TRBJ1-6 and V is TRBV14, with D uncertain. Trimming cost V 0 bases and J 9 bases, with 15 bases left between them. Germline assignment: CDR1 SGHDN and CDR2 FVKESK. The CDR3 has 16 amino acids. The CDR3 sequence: CASSQDSIVRGSPLHF. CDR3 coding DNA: TGTGCCAGCAGCCAAGATTCCATCGTGCGGGGTTCACCCCTCCACTTT. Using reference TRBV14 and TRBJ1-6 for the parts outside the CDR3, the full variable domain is EAGVTQFPSHSVIEKGQTVTLRCDPISGHDNLYWYRRVMGKEIKFLLHFVKESKQDESGMPNNRFLAERTGGTYSTLKVQPAELEDSGVYFCASSQDSIVRGSPLHFGNGTRLTVT.

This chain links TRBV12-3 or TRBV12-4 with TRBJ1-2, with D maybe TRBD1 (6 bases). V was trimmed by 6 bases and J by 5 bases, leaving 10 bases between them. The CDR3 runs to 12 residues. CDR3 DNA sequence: TGTGCCAGCAGCAGGGGATCTTATGGCTACACCTTC. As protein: CASSRGSYGYTF.

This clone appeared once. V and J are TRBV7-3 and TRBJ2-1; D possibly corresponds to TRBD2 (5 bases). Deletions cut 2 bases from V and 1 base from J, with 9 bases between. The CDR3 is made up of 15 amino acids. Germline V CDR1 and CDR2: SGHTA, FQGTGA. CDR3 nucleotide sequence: TGTGCCAGCAGCTTAGGAGGAACATCCTACAATGAGCAGTTCTTC. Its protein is CASSLGGTSYNEQFF.

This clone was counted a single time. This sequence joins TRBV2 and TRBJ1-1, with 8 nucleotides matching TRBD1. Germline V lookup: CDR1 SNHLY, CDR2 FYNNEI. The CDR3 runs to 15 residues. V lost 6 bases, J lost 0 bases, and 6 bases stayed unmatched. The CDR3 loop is CASRLQGDLNTEAFF. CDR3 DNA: TGTGCCAGCAGACTACAGGGGGATCTGAACACTGAAGCTTTCTTT.

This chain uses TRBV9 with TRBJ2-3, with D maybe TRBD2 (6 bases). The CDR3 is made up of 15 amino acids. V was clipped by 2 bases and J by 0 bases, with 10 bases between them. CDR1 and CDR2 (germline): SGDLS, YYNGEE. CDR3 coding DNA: TGTGCCAGCAGCGTTGGGGGGTGGAGCACAGATACGCAGTATTTT. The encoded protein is CASSVGGWSTDTQYF. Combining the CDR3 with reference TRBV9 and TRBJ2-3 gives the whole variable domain DSGVTQTPKHLITATGQRVTLRCSPRSGDLSVYWYQQSLDQGLQFLIQYYNGEERAKGNILERFSAQQFPDLHSELNLSSLELGDSALYFCASSVGGWSTDTQYFGPGTRLTVL.

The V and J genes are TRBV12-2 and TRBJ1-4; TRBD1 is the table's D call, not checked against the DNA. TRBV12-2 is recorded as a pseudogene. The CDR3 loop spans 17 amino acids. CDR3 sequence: CASRYDTGQPTNEKLFF. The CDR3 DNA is TGTGCAAGTCGCTACGACACGGGACAGCCAACTAATGAAAAACTGTTTTTT.

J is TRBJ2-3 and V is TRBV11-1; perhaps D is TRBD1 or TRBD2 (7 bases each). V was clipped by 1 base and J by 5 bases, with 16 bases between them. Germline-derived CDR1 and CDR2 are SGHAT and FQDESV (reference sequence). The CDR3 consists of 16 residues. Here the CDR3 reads CASSLVGGGGQDTQYF. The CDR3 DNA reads TGTGCCAGCAGCTTAGTGGGAGGGGGCGGTCAAGATACGCAGTATTTT.

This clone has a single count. The CDR3 nucleotides read TGTGCCAGCGCTCAGAGGACAGGGGGCGCTGGTAATTCACCCCTCCACTTT. Amino acids: CASAQRTGGAGNSPLHF. The rearrangement joins TRBV2 to TRBJ1-6; 11 bases match TRBD1. This CDR3 is built from 17 residues. V lost 8 bases to trimming and J lost 6 bases; unmatched junction nucleotides: 12. Germline V gene lookup returns CDR1 SNHLY and CDR2 FYNNEI. The whole variable domain, filled in from reference TRBV2 and TRBJ1-6, reads EPEVTQTPSHQVTQMGQEVILRCVPISNHLYFYWYRQILGQKVEFLVSFYNNEISEKSEIFDDQFSVERPDGSNFTLKIRSTKLEDSAMYFCASAQRTGGAGNSPLHFGNGTRLTVT.

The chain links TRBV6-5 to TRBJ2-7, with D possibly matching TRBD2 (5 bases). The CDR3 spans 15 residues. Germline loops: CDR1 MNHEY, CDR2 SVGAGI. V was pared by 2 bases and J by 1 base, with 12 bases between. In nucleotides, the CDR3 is TGTGCCAGCAGTTACGGTACCCGGAGGTCCTACGAGCAGTACTTC. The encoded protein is CASSYGTRRSYEQYF.

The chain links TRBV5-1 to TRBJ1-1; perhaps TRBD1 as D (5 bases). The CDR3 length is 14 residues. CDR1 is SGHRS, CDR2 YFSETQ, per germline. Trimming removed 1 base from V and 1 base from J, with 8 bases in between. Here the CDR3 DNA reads TGCGCCAGCAGCTTGTGGGGACGGAACACTGAAGCTTTCTTT. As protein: CASSLWGRNTEAFF.